A single sample is the source of the 29 T cell receptor beta chains below, sequenced in a study of T cell responses to AZD1222 COVID-19 vaccine. Sequenced by immunoSEQ multiplex PCR; TCRdb stores in-frame clones only, minus some. There are 150,000 or so clones in the sample; around four fifths occur only once, and over 4% lies in the top ten. Sequenced material: peripheral blood, taken on day 0 of MenACWY control vaccination. Source of these receptors: an adult in good health.

The chain uses TRBV4-2 and TRBJ1-3, with D uncertain. This CDR3 comprises 16 residues. Germline V gives CDR1 LGHNA, CDR2 YNFKEQ. The ends were cut back, 1 base at V and 4 bases at J, with 14 bases in the middle. This CDR3 is CASSQVRQTIGNTIYF. Written as DNA, the CDR3 is TGTGCCAGCAGCCAAGTTCGTCAGACGATCGGAAACACCATATATTTT.

V usage is TRBV19 and J usage is TRBJ1-4, with 9 bases aligning to TRBD1. V lost 6 bases to trimming and J lost 5 bases; unmatched junction nucleotides: 7. CDR3 length: 15 amino acids. Germline values: CDR1 LNHDA, CDR2 SQIVND (reference sequence). The CDR3 coding sequence is TGTGCCAGTAGCGGTATGACAGGGGGAAATGAAAAACTGTTTTTT. Protein product: CASSGMTGGNEKLFF.

The rearrangement joins TRBV28 to TRBJ1-4; the D gene is possibly TRBD1 (6 bases). The V gene's germline CDR1 is MDHEN and CDR2 SYDVKM. CDR3 length: 15 residues. Trimming left V 4 bases short and J 5 bases short, with 14 bases between. The CDR3 nucleotides read TGTGCCAGCAGTTCCTCGGACAGCGCAAATGAAAAACTGTTTTTT. This sequence encodes CASSSSDSANEKLFF.

V is TRBV6-1 and J is TRBJ1-2; 10 bases are a match to TRBD1. V lost 1 base, J lost 9 bases, and 5 bases stayed unmatched. The germline gives CDR1 MNHNS, CDR2 SASEGT. This CDR3 is built from 14 residues. The CDR3 DNA reads as TGTGCCAGCAGTGAAGAAGGGACAGGGGTGCGCTACACCTTC. This encodes CASSEEGTGVRYTF.

Here the CDR3 reads CAWTVRGVNTEAFF. The DNA for the CDR3 is TGTGCCTGGACCGTGCGGGGGGTGAACACTGAAGCTTTCTTT. This chain connects TRBV30 to TRBJ1-1, with TRBD1 as a possible D gene (5 bases). Germline V gene lookup returns CDR1 GTSNPN and CDR2 SVGIG (reference sequence). The germline V and J ends were trimmed by 4 bases and 0 bases, with 12 bases remaining between them. CDR3 length equals 14 residues.

This clone turned up a few times. The chain couples TRBV15 to TRBJ2-7; D is uncertain. Germline V lookup: CDR1 LNHNV, CDR2 YYDKDF (reference sequence). V was cut by 1 base and J by 3 bases, with 7 bases left in between. The CDR3 is 13 amino acids. The CDR3 reads CATSRGSGYEQYV. The CDR3 DNA reads as TGTGCCACCAGCAGAGGATCCGGCTACGAGCAGTACGTC.

V and J are TRBV5-1 and TRBJ1-4; D is ambiguous. V lost 2 bases and J lost 0, with 8 bases in between. The CDR3 runs 15 residues. The V gene's germline CDR1 is SGHRS and CDR2 YFSETQ. The CDR3 sequence is CASSFNGATNEKLFF. DNA for the CDR3: TGCGCCAGCAGCTTTAACGGTGCAACTAATGAAAAACTGTTTTTT.

This clone has ten or more counts. The chain combines TRBV7-3 with TRBJ2-1; the match to TRBD1 covers 9 bases. Germline V gene lookup returns CDR1 SGHTA and CDR2 FQGTGA. The trim removed 5 bases at V and 5 bases at J, leaving 7 bases unmatched. The CDR3 runs to 15 residues. As DNA, the CDR3 is TGTGCCAGCAGCCTAGGACAGGGGACCAACAATGAGCAGTTCTTC. It encodes CASSLGQGTNNEQFF.

The genes are TRBV2 and TRBJ1-3; D ambiguous. From germline, CDR1 is SNHLY and CDR2 FYNNEI. The ends were cut back, 6 bases at V and 7 bases at J, with 16 bases in the middle. The length of the CDR3 is 14 residues. CDR3 residues: CASSTGLIENTIYF. The CDR3 DNA reads as TGTGCCAGCAGCACTGGACTCATAGAGAACACCATATATTTT.

This sequence joins TRBV30 and TRBJ2-3; D call uncertain. Trimming cost V 4 bases and J 6 bases, with 14 bases left between them. The CDR3 extends over 13 amino acids. Germline V CDR1 and CDR2: GTSNPN, SVGIG (reference sequence). In DNA form, the CDR3 reads TGTGCCTGGACTCGGTTGGGCTCGGATACGCAGTATTTT. As protein: CAWTRLGSDTQYF.

This clone was observed a single time. The chain couples TRBV5-6 to TRBJ2-5, with D tentatively TRBD1 (6 bases). Trimming stripped 4 bases from V and 1 base from J, with 11 bases between. Germline CDR1 SGHDT, CDR2 YYEEEE. The CDR3 length is 14 residues. CDR3 sequence reads: CASSMRTAQETQYF. The DNA for the CDR3 is TGTGCCAGCAGCATGAGGACAGCCCAAGAGACCCAGTACTTC.

The chain has TRBV3-1 (or the pseudogene TRBV3-2) and TRBJ1-1, with a possible D match to TRBD1 (5 bases). In germline, CDR1 is LGHDT, CDR2 YNNKEL (reference sequence). Between the trimmed V and J ends, which lost 4 bases and 0 bases, there was a span of 12 bases. CDR3 length: 15 amino acids. DNA for the CDR3: TGTGCCAGCAGCCCATGGGGGAAAATGAACACTGAAGCTTTCTTT. Its protein is CASSPWGKMNTEAFF.

The chain carries TRBV2 and TRBJ1-5, with D possibly matching TRBD1 (6 bases). Germline-derived CDR1 and CDR2 are SNHLY and FYNNEI. CDR3 length: 14 amino acids. V lost 6 bases and J 4 bases, leaving 13 bases between the germline ends. Here the CDR3 DNA reads TGTGCCAGCAGCGGGGAAGGGGGGAATCAGCCCCAGCATTTT. Protein sequence: CASSGEGGNQPQHF.

The rearrangement joins TRBV28 to TRBJ2-5; possible D gene TRBD1, 5 bases. Per the germline V gene, CDR1 is MDHEN and CDR2 is SYDVKM. The CDR3 runs 15 residues. Deletions cut 2 bases from V and 3 bases from J, with 13 bases between. The CDR3 nucleotides read TGTGCCAGCAGTTTAGTACAGGTATCCAAAGAGACCCAGTACTTC. It codes for CASSLVQVSKETQYF.

This chain links TRBV13 with TRBJ2-1; D possibly matches TRBD1 or TRBD2 (6 bases each). This CDR3 contains 16 residues. The V end was cut by 7 bases, the J end by 8 bases, with 24 bases between. CDR1 is PRHDT and CDR2 is FYEKMQ in the germline V gene (reference sequence). The CDR3 loop is CASKGGFRDLDHEQFF. In DNA form, the CDR3 reads TGTGCCAGCAAGGGGGGATTTCGGGACCTTGACCATGAGCAGTTCTTC.

The V call is TRBV2, the J call TRBJ1-1; D is undetermined. The CDR3 has 15 amino acids. The V gene's germline CDR1 is SNHLY and CDR2 FYNNEI. Trimming shortened V by 7 bases and J by 1 base, and 16 bases separated the two germline ends. Written as DNA, the CDR3 is TGTGCCAGCAACGATGGTGGCTCCGAGAACACTGAAGCTTTCTTT. Encoded protein: CASNDGGSENTEAFF.

The CDR3 region has the DNA TGTGCCAGCAGGCCTACTAGCGCCTCCGGGGAGCTGTTTTTT. This translates into CASRPTSASGELFF. V usage is TRBV6-5 and J usage is TRBJ2-2; 7 nucleotides line up with TRBD2. After removal of 6 bases from V and 6 bases from J, the junction contained 7 bases not matched to a gene. From germline, CDR1 is MNHEY and CDR2 SVGAGI. The CDR3 has 14 amino acids.

The chain combines TRBV2 with TRBJ1-6; D gene ambiguous. V was cut by 3 bases and J by 7 bases, with 4 bases left in between. Germline V lookup: CDR1 SNHLY, CDR2 FYNNEI. The CDR3 has 12 residues. DNA for the CDR3: TGTGCCAGCAGTGAGACAAATTCACCCCTCCACTTT. Translated, it gives CASSETNSPLHF.

The chain links TRBV10-2 to TRBJ2-4; D is unclear. The CDR3 totals 15 residues. Trimming cost V 3 bases and J 0 bases, with 9 bases left between them. Germline values: CDR1 WSHSY, CDR2 SAAADI. The CDR3: CASSDGSLAKNIQYF. The CDR3 nucleotides are TGCGCCAGCAGTGACGGTAGCCTAGCCAAAAACATTCAGTACTTC.

The V call is TRBV18, the J call TRBJ2-1, with D uncertain. Germline V gene lookup returns CDR1 KGHSH and CDR2 LQKENI. The CDR3 contains 15 residues. Trimming cost V 2 bases and J 7 bases, with 15 bases left between them. DNA for the CDR3: TGTGCCAGCTCACCAGGAGCTACTGTCTGGAATGAGCAGTTCTTC. It yields the protein CASSPGATVWNEQFF.

V is TRBV7-9 and J is TRBJ1-2; TRBD1 is a possible D gene (6 bases). The CDR3 is 14 amino acids. Germline CDR1 reads SEHNR; CDR2 reads FQNEAQ (reference sequence). Trimming took 4 bases from V and 7 from J, leaving 16 bases between them. CDR3 DNA sequence: TGTGCCAGCAGCTCCTTAGGGGGGGCGGGTGGCTACACCTTC. Its translation is CASSSLGGAGGYTF.

The J gene is TRBJ1-2, the V gene TRBV7-8; D not resolved. The CDR3 runs to 14 residues. Trimming shortened V by 1 base and J by 5 bases, and 11 bases separated the two germline ends. In germline, CDR1 is SGHVS, CDR2 FQNEAQ. The CDR3: CASSLGQPQYGYTF. CDR3 nucleotide sequence: TGTGCCAGCAGCTTAGGGCAGCCGCAATATGGCTACACCTTC.

As for this clone: An end of the junction does not agree with germline; a read error may underlie this. This chain links TRBV10-3 with TRBJ1-4; D not resolved. The CDR3 loop spans 13 amino acids. Germline V gene sequence: CDR1 ENHRY, CDR2 SYGVKD. The CDR3 nucleotides read TGTGCCATTAGTGGAGGAACTAATGAAAAACTGTTTTTT. The encoded protein is CAISGGTNEKLFF.

The gene calls are TRBV7-6 and TRBJ1-1; D may be TRBD1 (5 bases). The CDR3 extends over 16 amino acids. Trimming cost V 5 bases and J 3 bases, with 19 bases left between them. CDR1 and CDR2 (germline): SGHVS, FNYEAQ. DNA of the CDR3: TGTGCCAGCAGCCCTTGGGGGAGGGGTTTGGACACTGAAGCTTTCTTT. Translation gives CASSPWGRGLDTEAFF.

The chain uses TRBV13 and TRBJ2-7, with D possibly matching TRBD2 (6 bases). Germline CDR1 is PRHDT and CDR2 is FYEKMQ (reference sequence). This CDR3 contains 14 residues. The V and J ends lost 2 bases and 2 bases respectively, with 10 bases between them. Here the CDR3 reads CASSLRGTTYEQYV. CDR3 nucleotide sequence: TGTGCCAGCAGCTTACGGGGGACCACCTACGAGCAGTACGTC.

The rearrangement joins TRBV2 to TRBJ1-2; TRBD1 aligns across 7 bases. The V segment lost 7 bases and the J segment 2 bases; nucleotides outside the gene matches: 7. Germline CDR1 SNHLY, CDR2 FYNNEI. The CDR3 runs 14 residues. CDR3 DNA sequence: TGTGCCAGCACTCAGACAGGGACAAACTATGGCTACACCTTC. It is translated as CASTQTGTNYGYTF. Full variable domain (remainder filled in from reference TRBV2 and TRBJ1-2): EPEVTQTPSHQVTQMGQEVILRCVPISNHLYFYWYRQILGQKVEFLVSFYNNEISEKSEIFDDQFSVERPDGSNFTLKIRSTKLEDSAMYFCASTQTGTNYGYTFGSGTRLTVV.

The chain carries TRBV5-1 and TRBJ2-3, with D perhaps matching TRBD1 or TRBD2 (5 bases each). This CDR3 region has 14 residues. Germline V CDR1 and CDR2: SGHRS, YFSETQ. The ends were cut back, 4 bases at V and 4 bases at J, with 13 bases in the middle. DNA for the CDR3: TGCGCCAGCAGCCCGGGGCAGGGTCCAGATACGCAGTATTTT. Residues: CASSPGQGPDTQYF. The whole variable domain, filled in from reference TRBV5-1 and TRBJ2-3, reads KAGVTQTPRYLIKTRGQQVTLSCSPISGHRSVSWYQQTPGQGLQFLFEYFSETQRNKGNFPGRFSGRQFSNSRSEMNVSTLELGDSALYLCASSPGQGPDTQYFGPGTRLTVL.

This chain links TRBV3-1 (or the pseudogene TRBV3-2) with TRBJ1-2, with D hard to call. This CDR3 has 14 residues. Per the germline V gene, CDR1 is LGHDT and CDR2 is YNNKEL (reference sequence). V lost 3 bases, J lost 3 bases, and 11 bases lay in between. The CDR3 coding sequence is TGTGCCAGCAGCCACCGGGCACGGGACTATGGCTACACCTTC. Encoded protein: CASSHRARDYGYTF.

The chain couples TRBV7-8 to TRBJ2-1; D possibly corresponds to TRBD1 (5 bases). The V end lost 3 bases, the J end lost 2 bases, and 11 bases lay between the germline ends. The length of the CDR3 is 15 residues. Germline-derived CDR1 and CDR2 are SGHVS and FQNEAQ. The CDR3 is CASSLLQATYNEQFF. The CDR3, as DNA: TGTGCCAGCAGCTTGTTACAGGCTACCTACAATGAGCAGTTCTTC.